This T cell receptor beta chain comes out of a study of cytomegalovirus exposure and HLA in healthy donors. Study-level information: Approximately 83 million unique TCRs from HLA-typed donors were held in an early data release.

Amplification used 60 Vbeta primers and 13 Jbeta primers. Assay used: immunoSEQ multiplex PCR; TCRdb lists only in-frame clones, some missing. The table shows some 130,000 clones, with roughly 70% occurring only once. Comments on this clone: As yet, its antigen is unknown.

Deletions cut 6 bases from V and 11 bases from J, with 19 bases between. Germline V gene data show CDR1 as MNHEY and CDR2 as SMNVEV (reference sequence). The CDR3 covers 13 residues. Study-level findings and limits: TCR beta chain V- and J-gene trimming was linked, in a later analysis, to a missense variant in DCLRE1C.

The chain employs TRBV27 and TRBJ1-1; D is ambiguous. The clonotype originates from a man aged 45 to 65 in good health and CMV-seropositive. The sequenced sample consisted of PBMCs. The CDR3, as DNA: TGTGCCAGCAGGAAGGACCGACTCTTAGCGGCTTTCTTT. Protein: CASRKDRLLAAFF.